The rows below give T cell receptor beta chains drawn from one sample of a study of control samples from healthy donors and cancer patients. The table came from immunoSEQ multiplex PCR; TCRdb's copy has only in-frame clones and leaves some out. Its clone listing holds 150,000 to 200,000 clones. Sample: blood. These receptor sequences come from a woman between 25 and 40 years old in good health. The CDR3 runs from the conserved cysteine through the conserved F or W. Fields, in order: V gene, D gene, J gene, CDR3 protein, CDR3 DNA. A D gene is named only where the DNA matches it firmly.

v_call: TRBV5-5; d_call: -; j_call: TRBJ2-7; cdr3_aa: CASSFDPNPNEQYF; cdr3_nt: TGTGCCAGCAGCTTCGACCCCAATCCGAACGAGCAGTACTTC
v_call: TRBV4-2; d_call: -; j_call: TRBJ1-2; cdr3_aa: CASSQDTENGYTF; cdr3_nt: TGTGCCAGCAGCCAAGATACGGAGAATGGCTACACCTTC
v_call: TRBV28; d_call: -; j_call: TRBJ1-5; cdr3_aa: CASSLSRTSPQHF; cdr3_nt: TGTGCCAGCAGTTTATCGAGGACATCGCCCCAGCATTTT
v_call: TRBV14; d_call: TRBD2; j_call: TRBJ2-3; cdr3_aa: CASSPSGGIADTQYF; cdr3_nt: TGTGCCAGCAGCCCTAGCGGGGGGATTGCAGATACGCAGTATTTT
v_call: TRBV7-8; d_call: -; j_call: TRBJ1-3; cdr3_aa: CASSLGALTNTIYF; cdr3_nt: TGTGCCAGCAGCTTGGGGGCGCTAACTAACACCATATATTTT
v_call: TRBV27; d_call: -; j_call: TRBJ2-4; cdr3_aa: CASGVGAKNIQYF; cdr3_nt: TGTGCCAGCGGGGTCGGGGCCAAAAACATTCAGTACTTC
v_call: TRBV7-2; d_call: -; j_call: TRBJ1-3; cdr3_aa: CASSTHSTGNTIYF; cdr3_nt: TGTGCCAGCAGCACCCATTCGACAGGAAACACCATATATTTT
v_call: TRBV29-1; d_call: -; j_call: TRBJ1-1; cdr3_aa: CSVVRETEAFF; cdr3_nt: TGCAGCGTTGTCCGAGAGACTGAAGCTTTCTTT
v_call: TRBV29-1; d_call: -; j_call: TRBJ2-3; cdr3_aa: CSVEDSADTQYF; cdr3_nt: TGCAGCGTTGAGGACTCCGCAGATACGCAGTATTTT
v_call: TRBV7-9; d_call: -; j_call: TRBJ2-1; cdr3_aa: CASSLVFDSNEQFF; cdr3_nt: TGTGCCAGCAGCTTAGTTTTCGACAGCAATGAGCAGTTCTTC
v_call: TRBV4-3; d_call: -; j_call: TRBJ2-7; cdr3_aa: CASSQAAPFGLPSSYEQYF; cdr3_nt: TGCGCCAGCAGCCAAGCCGCGCCGTTTGGGCTCCCAAGCTCCTACGAGCAGTACTTC
v_call: TRBV6-5; d_call: -; j_call: TRBJ1-5; cdr3_aa: CASSNQPQHF; cdr3_nt: TGTGCCAGCAGTAATCAGCCCCAGCATTTT
v_call: TRBV5-1; d_call: TRBD1; j_call: TRBJ1-6; cdr3_aa: CASRDRDNSPLHF; cdr3_nt: TGCGCCAGCAGGGACAGGGATAATTCACCCCTCCACTTT
v_call: TRBV11-3; d_call: -; j_call: TRBJ1-3; cdr3_aa: CASSFAAGNTIYF; cdr3_nt: TGTGCCAGCAGCTTTGCGGCTGGAAACACCATATATTTT
v_call: TRBV5-1; d_call: -; j_call: TRBJ1-1; cdr3_aa: CASNDGTMGTEAFF; cdr3_nt: TGCGCCAGCAATGACGGGACGATGGGCACTGAAGCTTTCTTT
v_call: TRBV6-2/TRBV6-3; d_call: -; j_call: TRBJ2-5; cdr3_aa: CASSYSERETQYF; cdr3_nt: TGTGCCAGCAGTTACTCAGAACGGGAGACCCAGTACTTC
v_call: TRBV10-3; d_call: -; j_call: TRBJ1-5; cdr3_aa: CAISEQTDQPQHF; cdr3_nt: TGTGCCATCAGTGAACAGACGGATCAGCCCCAGCATTTT
v_call: TRBV28; d_call: -; j_call: TRBJ2-7; cdr3_aa: CASSLLQLEQYF; cdr3_nt: TGTGCCAGCAGTTTACTACAACTCGAGCAGTACTTC
v_call: TRBV19; d_call: -; j_call: TRBJ1-4; cdr3_aa: CASSMRVRYFEGLFF; cdr3_nt: TGTGCCAGTAGTATGCGGGTCCGTTACTTCGAAGGCCTGTTTTTT
v_call: TRBV7-3; d_call: TRBD1; j_call: TRBJ1-1; cdr3_aa: CASSKGTGLVTEAFF; cdr3_nt: TGTGCCAGCAGCAAGGGGACAGGGCTTGTCACTGAAGCTTTCTTT
v_call: TRBV7-2; d_call: -; j_call: TRBJ1-5; cdr3_aa: CASSPVGQPQHF; cdr3_nt: TGTGCCAGCAGCCCCGTGGGACAGCCCCAGCATTTT
v_call: TRBV19; d_call: -; j_call: TRBJ1-1; cdr3_aa: CASSMGGDTEAFF; cdr3_nt: TGTGCCAGTAGTATGGGAGGGGACACTGAAGCTTTCTTT
v_call: TRBV12-3/TRBV12-4; d_call: -; j_call: TRBJ2-3; cdr3_aa: CASSRTDTQYF; cdr3_nt: TGTGCCAGCAGCCGAACAGATACGCAGTATTTT
v_call: TRBV6-1; d_call: TRBD1; j_call: TRBJ2-2; cdr3_aa: CASSQGTGGYTGELFF; cdr3_nt: TGTGCCAGCAGTCAAGGGACAGGGGGGTACACCGGGGAGCTGTTTTTT
v_call: TRBV30; d_call: TRBD2; j_call: TRBJ2-7; cdr3_aa: CAWSVRSGGDLTYEQYF; cdr3_nt: TGTGCCTGGAGTGTACGTAGCGGGGGAGACCTAACCTACGAGCAGTACTTC
v_call: TRBV5-1; d_call: -; j_call: TRBJ1-1; cdr3_aa: CASSLDGREGYNTEAFF; cdr3_nt: TGCGCCAGCAGCTTGGATGGCAGGGAGGGATATAACACTGAAGCTTTCTTT
v_call: TRBV7-9; d_call: -; j_call: TRBJ2-7; cdr3_aa: CASSIGISYEQYF; cdr3_nt: TGTGCCAGCAGCATCGGGATTTCCTACGAGCAGTACTTC
v_call: TRBV10-1; d_call: TRBD1; j_call: TRBJ1-5; cdr3_aa: CASSAGTDYQPQHF; cdr3_nt: TGCGCCAGCAGCGCTGGGACAGATTATCAGCCCCAGCATTTT
v_call: TRBV28; d_call: -; j_call: TRBJ1-2; cdr3_aa: CASSIGGRGYGYTF; cdr3_nt: TGTGCCAGCAGTATCGGGGGGCGAGGCTATGGCTACACCTTC
v_call: TRBV6-1; d_call: -; j_call: TRBJ1-4; cdr3_aa: CASSEAYYRGRRVSEKLFF; cdr3_nt: TGTGCCAGCAGTGAAGCTTACTATCGGGGGCGCAGGGTTTCGGAAAAACTGTTTTTT
v_call: TRBV27; d_call: -; j_call: TRBJ1-5; cdr3_aa: CASSLSSNQPQHF; cdr3_nt: TGTGCCAGCAGTTTATCTAGCAATCAGCCCCAGCATTTT
v_call: TRBV6-6; d_call: -; j_call: TRBJ1-3; cdr3_aa: CASGDVGTGNTIYF; cdr3_nt: TGTGCCAGTGGGGACGTCGGGACTGGAAACACCATATATTTT
v_call: TRBV3-1/TRBV3-2; d_call: -; j_call: TRBJ2-1; cdr3_aa: CASSQVVGSGQQFF; cdr3_nt: TGTGCCAGCAGCCAAGTCGTTGGGAGCGGGCAGCAGTTCTTC
v_call: TRBV6-5; d_call: -; j_call: TRBJ1-2; cdr3_aa: CASRTSAGPKNGYTF; cdr3_nt: TGTGCCAGCAGAACAAGTGCGGGCCCTAAAAATGGCTACACCTTC
v_call: TRBV10-3; d_call: -; j_call: TRBJ1-1; cdr3_aa: CAISRDLTEAFF; cdr3_nt: TGTGCCATCAGCAGAGATCTCACTGAAGCTTTCTTT
v_call: TRBV28; d_call: -; j_call: TRBJ1-3; cdr3_aa: CASSLDISSGNTIYF; cdr3_nt: TGTGCCAGCAGTTTAGACATTAGCTCTGGAAACACCATATATTTT
v_call: TRBV19; d_call: -; j_call: TRBJ2-2; cdr3_aa: CASSTAGTPGELFF; cdr3_nt: TGTGCCAGTAGTACCGCGGGCACACCCGGGGAGCTGTTTTTT
v_call: TRBV11-2; d_call: -; j_call: TRBJ1-5; cdr3_aa: CASSLDGGWGNQPQHF; cdr3_nt: TGTGCCAGCAGCTTAGATGGGGGTTGGGGGAATCAGCCCCAGCATTTT
v_call: TRBV6-4; d_call: -; j_call: TRBJ2-7; cdr3_aa: CASSGSSSIKDEQYF; cdr3_nt: TGTGCCAGCAGTGGATCGTCCTCGATCAAGGACGAGCAGTACTTC
v_call: TRBV3-1/TRBV3-2; d_call: -; j_call: TRBJ1-3; cdr3_aa: CASSQELGNWNTIYF; cdr3_nt: TGTGCCAGCAGCCAAGAATTGGGAAATTGGAACACCATATATTTT
v_call: TRBV19; d_call: -; j_call: TRBJ2-2; cdr3_aa: CASMETANTGELFF; cdr3_nt: TGTGCCAGTATGGAGACAGCGAACACCGGGGAGCTGTTTTTT
v_call: TRBV7-9; d_call: -; j_call: TRBJ2-1; cdr3_aa: CASSFASTLVRNEQFF; cdr3_nt: TGTGCCAGCAGCTTTGCTTCCACTTTAGTGCGGAATGAGCAGTTCTTC
v_call: TRBV5-1; d_call: TRBD1; j_call: TRBJ1-4; cdr3_aa: CASSSGTGVLNEKLFF; cdr3_nt: TGCGCCAGCAGCTCCGGGACAGGGGTCCTAAATGAAAAACTGTTTTTT
v_call: TRBV19; d_call: TRBD1; j_call: TRBJ1-4; cdr3_aa: CASKDRALEKLFF; cdr3_nt: TGTGCCAGCAAAGACAGGGCCCTTGAAAAACTGTTTTTT
v_call: TRBV28; d_call: -; j_call: TRBJ1-2; cdr3_aa: CASSLTSYGYTF; cdr3_nt: TGTGCCAGCAGTTTGACGTCCTATGGCTACACCTTC
v_call: TRBV29-1; d_call: TRBD1; j_call: TRBJ1-1; cdr3_aa: CSVAPGGTAFF; cdr3_nt: TGCAGCGTTGCTCCAGGGGGGACGGCTTTCTTT
v_call: TRBV7-3; d_call: -; j_call: TRBJ1-1; cdr3_aa: CASSLSDRAEAFF; cdr3_nt: TGTGCCAGCAGCTTATCGGACAGAGCTGAAGCTTTCTTT
v_call: TRBV25-1; d_call: -; j_call: TRBJ1-1; cdr3_aa: CASSWSGTEAFF; cdr3_nt: TGTGCCAGCAGTTGGTCCGGCACTGAAGCTTTCTTT
v_call: TRBV6-1; d_call: -; j_call: TRBJ1-5; cdr3_aa: CASSDLRQPQHF; cdr3_nt: TGTGCCAGCAGTGATCTGAGGCAGCCCCAGCATTTT
v_call: TRBV27; d_call: -; j_call: TRBJ2-7; cdr3_aa: CASRAQGWSSSYEQYF; cdr3_nt: TGTGCCAGCAGGGCTCAGGGATGGTCGAGCTCCTACGAGCAGTACTTC
v_call: TRBV6-5; d_call: -; j_call: TRBJ2-5; cdr3_aa: CASSYYGGAGGETQYF; cdr3_nt: TGTGCCAGCAGTTACTATGGCGGCGCAGGAGGAGAGACCCAGTACTTC
v_call: TRBV28; d_call: -; j_call: TRBJ1-4; cdr3_aa: CASSSMSGATNEKLFF; cdr3_nt: TGTGCCAGCAGTTCCATGAGCGGCGCAACTAATGAAAAACTGTTTTTT
v_call: TRBV4-1; d_call: TRBD2; j_call: TRBJ2-1; cdr3_aa: CASSQGTGTSGDYEQFF; cdr3_nt: TGCGCCAGCAGCCAAGGGACAGGGACTAGCGGGGACTATGAGCAGTTCTTC
v_call: TRBV6-5; d_call: -; j_call: TRBJ1-1; cdr3_aa: CASSPPWDTEAFF; cdr3_nt: TGTGCCAGCAGCCCCCCCTGGGACACTGAAGCTTTCTTT
v_call: TRBV7-9; d_call: -; j_call: TRBJ1-1; cdr3_aa: CASSARSLNTEAFF; cdr3_nt: TGTGCCAGCAGCGCCCGATCGCTGAACACTGAAGCTTTCTTT
v_call: TRBV21-1; d_call: -; j_call: TRBJ2-1; cdr3_aa: CASSNRGGAENEQFF; cdr3_nt: TGTGCCAGCAGCAATCGCGGGGGGGCCGAGAATGAGCAGTTCTTC
v_call: TRBV11-2; d_call: -; j_call: TRBJ1-4; cdr3_aa: CASSLAGKLFF; cdr3_nt: TGTGCCAGCAGCTTAGCGGGTAAACTGTTTTTT